Listed below are T cell receptor beta chains from one sample, sequenced in a study of blood T cell repertoires in COVID-19. Data came from immunoSEQ multiplex PCR; TCRdb stores just in-frame clones and leaves some out. The table shows fewer than 300,000 clones, with 82% occurring only once. Specimen: peripheral blood. The source of these receptors is a woman between 18 and 29 years old with acute or convalescent COVID-19. Each CDR3 is given with its conserved first and last residue. The D gene is left open where the match is weak. Where a row states a size, it is once, few, many or the class of an expanded clone; other rows omit it.

clone_size: NA; j_call: TRBJ1-2; d_call: NA; v_call: TRBV5-1; cdr3_nt: TGCGCCAGCAGCTTGGCCGGAATGAGTGGGGCTCGTGGCTACACCTTC; cdr3_aa: CASSLAGMSGARGYTF
clone_size: NA; j_call: TRBJ1-2; d_call: NA; v_call: TRBV3-1/TRBV3-2; cdr3_nt: TGTGCCAGCAGCACTCGCTTAGGAGGATCCTATGGCTACACCTTC; cdr3_aa: CASSTRLGGSYGYTF
clone_size: NA; j_call: TRBJ1-3; d_call: NA; v_call: TRBV18; cdr3_nt: TGTGCCAGCTCGTCTCAGAACCAGGCTGGAAACACCATATATTTT; cdr3_aa: CASSSQNQAGNTIYF
clone_size: NA; j_call: TRBJ2-7; d_call: NA; v_call: TRBV4-1; cdr3_nt: TGCGCCAGCAGCCAAGAAGAGGGGGCCTACGAGCAGTACTTC; cdr3_aa: CASSQEEGAYEQYF
clone_size: NA; j_call: TRBJ2-1; d_call: TRBD2; v_call: TRBV3-1/TRBV3-2; cdr3_nt: TGTGCCAGCAGCCCACAGCGGGGAGGGGACAATGAGCAGTTCTTC; cdr3_aa: CASSPQRGGDNEQFF
clone_size: NA; j_call: TRBJ1-2; d_call: TRBD1; v_call: TRBV28; cdr3_nt: TGTGCCAGCAGCTGGACAGGGGGTAAAGGCTACACCTTC; cdr3_aa: CASSWTGGKGYTF
clone_size: NA; j_call: TRBJ2-7; d_call: TRBD1; v_call: TRBV6-5; cdr3_nt: TGTGCCAGCAGCTCCGGGACAGCTTCCTACGAGCAGTACTTC; cdr3_aa: CASSSGTASYEQYF
clone_size: NA; j_call: TRBJ2-5; d_call: NA; v_call: TRBV5-1; cdr3_nt: TGCGCCAGCAGCTTGGTTGGCGACAACCAAGAGACCCAGTACTTC; cdr3_aa: CASSLVGDNQETQYF
clone_size: NA; j_call: TRBJ1-6; d_call: TRBD1; v_call: TRBV5-1; cdr3_nt: TGCGCCAGCAGCTTGGTAGGGACAGGGGAAAGTCCCCTCCACTTT; cdr3_aa: CASSLVGTGESPLHF
clone_size: NA; j_call: TRBJ2-1; d_call: TRBD1; v_call: TRBV6-5; cdr3_nt: TGTGCCAGCAGTTACCGGACAGGTCACGCTGAGCAGTTCTTC; cdr3_aa: CASSYRTGHAEQFF
clone_size: NA; j_call: TRBJ2-7; d_call: TRBD2; v_call: TRBV7-2; cdr3_nt: TGTGCCAGCAGTCGGACTAGCGGATACTACGAGCAGTACTTC; cdr3_aa: CASSRTSGYYEQYF
clone_size: few; j_call: TRBJ1-2; d_call: TRBD1; v_call: TRBV5-6; cdr3_nt: TGTGCCAGCAGCTTGGTCGGGACAGAGTATGGCTACACCTTC; cdr3_aa: CASSLVGTEYGYTF
clone_size: NA; j_call: TRBJ1-5; d_call: TRBD1; v_call: TRBV2; cdr3_nt: TGTGCCAGCAGTGAAACAGGGGGCATTCAGCCCCAGCATTTT; cdr3_aa: CASSETGGIQPQHF
clone_size: NA; j_call: TRBJ2-7; d_call: NA; v_call: TRBV9; cdr3_nt: TGTGCCAGCAGCCCCCCCCGGCGGGACTCCTACGAGCAGTACTTC; cdr3_aa: CASSPPRRDSYEQYF
clone_size: NA; j_call: TRBJ1-2; d_call: NA; v_call: TRBV5-8; cdr3_nt: TGTGCCAGCAGTCGAGACGGGGTATATGGCTACACCTTC; cdr3_aa: CASSRDGVYGYTF
clone_size: NA; j_call: TRBJ2-3; d_call: NA; v_call: TRBV10-2; cdr3_nt: TGCGCCAGCAGTGATGTTGCGGGAACTTCAAGCACAGATACGCAGTATTTT; cdr3_aa: CASSDVAGTSSTDTQYF
clone_size: NA; j_call: TRBJ2-7; d_call: NA; v_call: TRBV10-2; cdr3_nt: TGCGCCAGCGACGTTGGCGGTCTAATTTCCTACGAGCAGTACTTC; cdr3_aa: CASDVGGLISYEQYF
clone_size: NA; j_call: TRBJ2-1; d_call: TRBD1; v_call: TRBV7-9; cdr3_nt: TGTGCCAGCAGCCTAGGACAGGGGCTCTGGGATAAGCAGTTCTTC; cdr3_aa: CASSLGQGLWDKQFF
clone_size: NA; j_call: TRBJ1-4; d_call: NA; v_call: TRBV19; cdr3_nt: TGTGCCAGTAGGTATCAGGGTGCTTCTGAAAAACTGTTTTTT; cdr3_aa: CASRYQGASEKLFF
clone_size: NA; j_call: TRBJ2-1; d_call: NA; v_call: TRBV9; cdr3_nt: TGTGCCAGCAGCGTAGGTGGAGGGCCCAACAATGAGCAGTTCTTC; cdr3_aa: CASSVGGGPNNEQFF
clone_size: NA; j_call: TRBJ2-1; d_call: NA; v_call: TRBV6-5; cdr3_nt: TGTGCCAGCAGTTGGGCCAGCAGGTCCGGTGAGCAGTTCTTC; cdr3_aa: CASSWASRSGEQFF
clone_size: NA; j_call: TRBJ2-3; d_call: NA; v_call: TRBV9; cdr3_nt: TGTGCCAGCAGCACGGGACTTGAGGGAGGTCACACAGATACGCAGTATTTT; cdr3_aa: CASSTGLEGGHTDTQYF
clone_size: NA; j_call: TRBJ2-7; d_call: TRBD2; v_call: TRBV12-3/TRBV12-4; cdr3_nt: TGTGCCAGTGGGGGGACTAGCTACGAGCAGTACTTC; cdr3_aa: CASGGTSYEQYF
clone_size: NA; j_call: TRBJ2-2; d_call: NA; v_call: TRBV9; cdr3_nt: TGTGCCAGCAGCCTGAACCACGAGACAGCGAACACCGGGGAGCTGTTTTTT; cdr3_aa: CASSLNHETANTGELFF
clone_size: NA; j_call: TRBJ1-6; d_call: NA; v_call: TRBV27; cdr3_nt: TGTGCCAGCAGGGAGACAGCAAATTCACCCCTCCACTTT; cdr3_aa: CASRETANSPLHF
clone_size: NA; j_call: TRBJ1-5; d_call: NA; v_call: TRBV19; cdr3_nt: TGTGCCAGTAGTTCACGGAGGTCCAATCAGCCCCAGCATTTT; cdr3_aa: CASSSRRSNQPQHF
clone_size: NA; j_call: TRBJ2-5; d_call: NA; v_call: TRBV7-6; cdr3_nt: TGTGCCAGCAGCTTAGCGGGGATCCAGGGAAGAGATTTGGGAGAGACCCAGTACTTC; cdr3_aa: CASSLAGIQGRDLGETQYF
clone_size: NA; j_call: TRBJ2-3; d_call: NA; v_call: TRBV9; cdr3_nt: TGTGCCAGCACGTCTGACAAATTAACAGATACGCAGTATTTT; cdr3_aa: CASTSDKLTDTQYF
clone_size: once; j_call: TRBJ2-5; d_call: TRBD1; v_call: TRBV5-1; cdr3_nt: TGCGCCAGCAGCTTCCTAGGAGGGACAGGTCAAGAGACCCAGTACTTC; cdr3_aa: CASSFLGGTGQETQYF
clone_size: NA; j_call: TRBJ2-7; d_call: NA; v_call: TRBV27; cdr3_nt: TGTGCCAGCAGTCCCGCGCCGGGGTCCGAGCAGTACTTC; cdr3_aa: CASSPAPGSEQYF
clone_size: NA; j_call: TRBJ2-7; d_call: TRBD2; v_call: TRBV6-5; cdr3_nt: TGTGCCAGCAGTTACGATAGCGGGAGGGCCTCCTACGAGCAGTACTTC; cdr3_aa: CASSYDSGRASYEQYF
clone_size: NA; j_call: TRBJ1-5; d_call: NA; v_call: TRBV11-3; cdr3_nt: TGTGCCAGCAGCTTAGGCCCCCGCAGGGGAGCTCAGCCCCAGCATTTT; cdr3_aa: CASSLGPRRGAQPQHF
clone_size: NA; j_call: TRBJ2-7; d_call: TRBD2; v_call: TRBV3-1/TRBV3-2; cdr3_nt: TGTGCCAGCAGCCAAGAAGGACTAGTTAGCTACGAGCAGTACTTC; cdr3_aa: CASSQEGLVSYEQYF
clone_size: many; j_call: TRBJ2-7; d_call: NA; v_call: TRBV6-5; cdr3_nt: TGTGCCAGCAGTTCCCGCGGCAGGGCCAGCTCCTACGAGCAGTACTTC; cdr3_aa: CASSSRGRASSYEQYF
clone_size: NA; j_call: TRBJ2-7; d_call: TRBD1; v_call: TRBV4-3; cdr3_nt: TGCGCCAGCAGCCAGGAGCAGGGACAGGGCTACGAGCAGTACTTC; cdr3_aa: CASSQEQGQGYEQYF
clone_size: NA; j_call: TRBJ1-3; d_call: NA; v_call: TRBV28; cdr3_nt: TGTGCCAGCAATGGGGCGGCTCTCTCTGGAAACACCATATATTTT; cdr3_aa: CASNGAALSGNTIYF
clone_size: NA; j_call: TRBJ1-2; d_call: TRBD1; v_call: TRBV27; cdr3_nt: TGTGCCAGCCACACCACCGGTAACAGGGGGCAAGGCTATGGCTACACCTTC; cdr3_aa: CASHTTGNRGQGYGYTF
clone_size: NA; j_call: TRBJ1-2; d_call: TRBD1; v_call: TRBV7-9; cdr3_nt: TGTGCCAGCAGCCCAGGCCTCCTTGCGGGACAGGGCAACTATGGCTACACCTTC; cdr3_aa: CASSPGLLAGQGNYGYTF
clone_size: NA; j_call: TRBJ1-6; d_call: TRBD1; v_call: TRBV6-5; cdr3_nt: TGTGCCAGCAGTTTCTCGGGACAGGCGAGATCACCCCTCCACTTT; cdr3_aa: CASSFSGQARSPLHF
clone_size: NA; j_call: TRBJ2-5; d_call: NA; v_call: TRBV7-2; cdr3_nt: TGTGCCAGCAGCTTAGGCGGCCAACAGACCCAGTACTTC; cdr3_aa: CASSLGGQQTQYF
clone_size: NA; j_call: TRBJ2-1; d_call: NA; v_call: TRBV3-1/TRBV3-2; cdr3_nt: TGTGCCAGCAGCCAAGCGTCGCGGATTGTCCTGCGCGGCACCTACAATGAGCAGTTCTTC; cdr3_aa: CASSQASRIVLRGTYNEQFF
clone_size: few; j_call: TRBJ2-7; d_call: NA; v_call: TRBV6-2/TRBV6-3; cdr3_nt: TGTGCCAGCAGTCTCCGCTCCGGGCAGTACTTC; cdr3_aa: CASSLRSGQYF
clone_size: NA; j_call: TRBJ1-4; d_call: TRBD1; v_call: TRBV19; cdr3_nt: TGTGCCAGTGGACCTCACGGGACAGATAATGAAAAACTGTTTTTT; cdr3_aa: CASGPHGTDNEKLFF
clone_size: NA; j_call: TRBJ2-2; d_call: TRBD1; v_call: TRBV7-2; cdr3_nt: TGTGCCAGCAGCTTAGCTTTCGGGACAGGTTACACCGGGGAGCTGTTTTTT; cdr3_aa: CASSLAFGTGYTGELFF
clone_size: NA; j_call: TRBJ2-1; d_call: TRBD2; v_call: TRBV6-2/TRBV6-3; cdr3_nt: TGTGCCAGCAGTTACGTGCCGGGAGGCTCCTACAATGAGCAGTTCTTC; cdr3_aa: CASSYVPGGSYNEQFF
clone_size: once; j_call: TRBJ2-2; d_call: NA; v_call: TRBV7-9; cdr3_nt: TGTGCCAGCAGCCGAGACAGGTCGAACACCGGGGAGCTGTTTTTT; cdr3_aa: CASSRDRSNTGELFF
clone_size: NA; j_call: TRBJ2-7; d_call: NA; v_call: TRBV21-1; cdr3_nt: TGTGCCAGCAGCAAAAACCTTCTCCGCCCGGGGGGCCAGGAACCCCCGACCTACGAGCAGTACTTC; cdr3_aa: CASSKNLLRPGGQEPPTYEQYF
clone_size: NA; j_call: TRBJ2-1; d_call: TRBD1; v_call: TRBV7-2; cdr3_nt: TGTGCCAGCAGCTTAGGACTTGGACAGGTTGGTGAGCAGTTCTTC; cdr3_aa: CASSLGLGQVGEQFF